The 22 T cell receptor beta chains listed next were all sequenced from one sample in a study of blood T cell repertoires in COVID-19. Clones were sequenced by immunoSEQ multiplex PCR, and TCRdb holds only the in-frame ones, with some missing. The sample has approximately 240,000 clones, around four fifths seen once. Material: peripheral blood. These receptor sequences come from a woman aged 60 to 75 with active or convalescent COVID-19.

The genes are TRBV9 and TRBJ2-5, with 8 bases aligning to TRBD2. The CDR3 runs to 16 residues. Germline V CDR1 and CDR2: SGDLS, YYNGEE. The ends lost 4 bases at V and 2 bases at J; junction bases unmatched: 10. As DNA, the CDR3 is TGTGCCAGCAGCCCAGGGGCGGGAGGCTATCAAGAGACCCAGTACTTC. Amino acid sequence: CASSPGAGGYQETQYF.

The genes are TRBV10-3 and TRBJ1-2; 7 bases are shared with TRBD1. V trimming: 10 bases; J trimming: 0 bases; junction bases outside the gene matches: 5. From germline, CDR1 is ENHRY and CDR2 SYGVKD. The CDR3 has 13 residues. The CDR3 is CATETGSNYGYTF. The CDR3 DNA reads as TGTGCCACAGAGACAGGGTCTAACTATGGCTACACCTTC.

The rearrangement joins TRBV3-1 (or the pseudogene TRBV3-2) to TRBJ1-1; D is possibly TRBD1 (5 bases). The V gene lost 4 bases and the J gene lost 3 bases, with 24 bases spanning the gap. The germline V gene encodes CDR1 LGHDT and CDR2 YNNKEL (reference sequence). This CDR3 contains 18 residues. CDR3 in DNA: TGTGCCAGCAGCCCGAAAAGGGCTCGGGAAGGAGGGGACACTGAAGCTTTCTTT. Translation: CASSPKRAREGGDTEAFF.

The table lists this clone with many counts. The chain couples TRBV2 to TRBJ2-7, with a possible D match to TRBD2 (6 bases). Germline V gene sequence: CDR1 SNHLY, CDR2 FYNNEI. The CDR3 spans 15 residues. The germline V and J ends were trimmed by 0 bases and 6 bases, with 15 bases remaining between them. The CDR3 DNA sequence: TGTGCCAGCAGTGAAGCGGGGGGTATTGTGGGCGAGCAGTACTTC. It yields the protein CASSEAGGIVGEQYF.

The chain joins TRBV19 to TRBJ1-3; D remains unclear. Trimming took 9 bases from V and 0 from J, leaving 9 bases between them. Germline CDR1 is LNHDA and CDR2 is SQIVND (reference sequence). The CDR3 extends over 13 amino acids. The CDR3 spells CASPTYSGNTIYF. The CDR3 DNA reads TGTGCCAGCCCTACTTACTCTGGAAACACCATATATTTT.

The chain combines TRBV27 with TRBJ2-1; possible D gene TRBD1, 5 bases. V was pared by 8 bases and J by 2 bases, with 7 bases between. The CDR3 has 12 residues. Germline CDR1 MNHEY, CDR2 SMNVEV (reference sequence). The CDR3 region is CASGAAYNEQFF. CDR3 in DNA: TGTGCCAGCGGGGCCGCCTACAATGAGCAGTTCTTC.

The V and J genes are TRBV7-2 and TRBJ2-2; the D gene is possibly TRBD1 (6 bases). The germline gives CDR1 SGHTA, CDR2 FQGNSA. V lost 5 bases to trimming and J lost 5 bases, with 15 bases between them. The CDR3 sequence is 15 residues long. The CDR3 loop reads CASSHQTGRTGELFF. CDR3 coding DNA: TGTGCCAGCAGCCACCAGACAGGACGGACCGGGGAGCTGTTTTTT.

The rearrangement links TRBV19 to TRBJ2-1; D remains unclear. The CDR3 has 19 residues. Germline loops: CDR1 LNHDA, CDR2 SQIVND (reference sequence). Trimming pared 5 bases from V and 0 bases from J, leaving 23 bases between. The chain's CDR3 is CASSDDDLTTSYSYNEQFF. The CDR3 DNA follows: TGTGCCAGTAGTGACGATGACTTAACAACCTCATACTCCTACAATGAGCAGTTCTTC.

V gene TRBV19 combines with J gene TRBJ2-2; TRBD2 might be the D (5 bases). V was pared by 5 bases and J by 5 bases, with 18 bases between. From germline, CDR1 is LNHDA and CDR2 SQIVND (reference sequence). The CDR3 sequence is 16 residues long. The CDR3 DNA is TGTGCCAGTAGTTTAGGATTCGGGGAAAATACCGGGGAGCTGTTTTTT. It is translated as CASSLGFGENTGELFF.

CDR3 in DNA: TGCAGCGTTGAAAAGAACAGGGTGGGAGATACGCAGTATTTT. It is translated as CSVEKNRVGDTQYF. This rearrangement joins TRBV29-1 to TRBJ2-3; tentatively, D is TRBD1 (6 bases). CDR3 size: 14 residues. Trimming stripped 2 bases from V and 5 bases from J, with 14 bases between. Germline V gene sequence: CDR1 SQVTM, CDR2 ANQGSEA.

This clone was observed a few times. The chain uses TRBV27 and TRBJ1-4; the D is unclear. Germline CDR1 reads MNHEY; CDR2 reads SMNVEV (reference sequence). The length of the CDR3 is 12 residues. Between the trimmed V and J ends, which lost 4 bases and 5 bases, there was a span of 5 bases. The CDR3 protein is CASSSYNEKLFF. The CDR3 DNA reads as TGTGCCAGCAGTTCCTACAATGAAAAACTGTTTTTT.

The V call is TRBV3-1 (or the pseudogene TRBV3-2), the J call TRBJ1-3; no clear D gene. The V gene's germline CDR1 is LGHDT and CDR2 YNNKEL (reference sequence). V lost 4 bases and J lost 0, with 13 bases in between. This CDR3 spans 16 amino acids. The CDR3 protein is CASSRGERRSGNTIYF. The CDR3, as DNA: TGTGCCAGCAGCCGCGGGGAGAGACGCTCTGGAAACACCATATATTTT.

This rearrangement joins TRBV24-1 to TRBJ2-3; D is unclear. There are 12 residues in the CDR3. Per germline, CDR1 KGHDR and CDR2 SFDVKD. V lost 4 bases and J 4 bases, leaving 5 bases between the germline ends. The CDR3 region has the DNA TGTGCCACCAGTGACATCCCAGATACGCAGTATTTT. Amino acids: CATSDIPDTQYF.

The rearrangement joins TRBV11-2 to TRBJ2-5; D is unresolved. Germline CDR1 is SGHAT and CDR2 is FQNNGV. Between the trimmed V and J ends, which lost 5 bases and 4 bases, there was a span of 11 bases. CDR3 length: 13 residues. Here the CDR3 reads CASSRETRETQYF. The CDR3 nucleotides read TGTGCCAGCAGCCGTGAGACAAGAGAGACCCAGTACTTC.

The rearrangement uses TRBV4-1 and TRBJ1-2; tentatively, D is TRBD1 (6 bases). V was shortened by 2 bases and J by 8 bases, with 12 bases between the two germline ends. Per germline, CDR1 MGHRA and CDR2 YSYEKL. This CDR3 is built from 13 residues. CDR3 coding DNA: TGCGCCAGCAGCCAATGGGGGCAGAGGGGCTACACCTTC. This gives the protein CASSQWGQRGYTF.

The rearrangement links TRBV18 to TRBJ2-4; 9 nucleotides align to TRBD1. The CDR3 loop spans 16 amino acids. Germline CDR1 and CDR2: KGHSH and LQKENI. J gave up 1 base and V 6 bases, and 7 bases lay outside the gene matches. The CDR3 DNA is TGTGCCAGCTCCCCCACAGGGGGCGCGGCCAAAAACATTCAGTACTTC. Protein sequence: CASSPTGGAAKNIQYF. Combining the CDR3 with reference TRBV18 and TRBJ2-4 gives the whole variable domain NAGVMQNPRHLVRRRGQEARLRCSPMKGHSHVYWYRQLPEEGLKFMVYLQKENIIDESGMPKERFSAEFPKEGPSILRIQQVVRGDSAAYFCASSPTGGAAKNIQYFGAGTRLSVL.

The gene calls are TRBV27 and TRBJ1-1; no reliable D call. V lost 3 bases to trimming and J lost 1 base, with 9 bases between them. Germline lookup yields CDR1 MNHEY and CDR2 SMNVEV (reference sequence). The length of the CDR3 is 14 residues. The CDR3 is CASSFQRRNTEAFF. As DNA, the CDR3 is TGTGCCAGCAGTTTCCAGAGGAGGAACACTGAAGCTTTCTTT.

The V and J genes are TRBV11-2 and TRBJ2-2; 15 bases fit TRBD2. The germline V gene has CDR1 SGHAT and CDR2 FQNNGV. V lost 5 bases, J lost 5 bases, and 0 bases stayed unmatched. The CDR3 extends over 15 amino acids. Written as DNA, the CDR3 is TGTGCCAGCAGCGGACTAGCGGGGGGGACCGGGGAGCTGTTTTTT. As protein: CASSGLAGGTGELFF.

With regard to this clone: This sample also contains other DNA sequences that code for the same CDR3. The chain recombines TRBV30 with TRBJ2-3; 8 bases map to TRBD2. The CDR3 has 16 amino acids. CDR1 and CDR2 from the germline V gene are GTSNPN and SVGIG (reference sequence). V trimming: 0 bases; J trimming: 0 bases; junction bases outside the gene matches: 5. The DNA for the CDR3 is TGTGCCTGGAGTGTAGGACTAGCCATTAGCACAGATACGCAGTATTTT. Translating gives CAWSVGLAISTDTQYF.

The rearrangement joins TRBV11-2 to TRBJ2-3; the D gene is possibly TRBD2 (6 bases). CDR1 and CDR2 from the germline V gene are SGHAT and FQNNGV. V shed 5 bases and J shed 6 bases, with 18 bases lying between them. The CDR3 runs 15 residues. The CDR3 DNA sequence: TGTGCCAGCAGCCCCGAGACTAGTTCCAGGGATACGCAGTATTTT. Translation gives CASSPETSSRDTQYF.

The rearrangement joins TRBV7-8 to TRBJ2-1; the D gene is possibly TRBD2 (6 bases). V was trimmed by 6 bases and J by 7 bases, leaving 16 bases between them. This CDR3 is built from 14 residues. Looked up from germline, CDR1 is SGHVS and CDR2 is FQNEAQ. The CDR3: CASSRLGGDNEQFF. For the CDR3, the DNA is TGTGCCAGCAGTAGACTAGGAGGGGATAATGAGCAGTTCTTC.

This clone showed up just a few times. V gene TRBV7-9 combines with J gene TRBJ2-5; 9 bases match TRBD1. In germline, CDR1 is SEHNR, CDR2 FQNEAQ (reference sequence). The CDR3 totals 15 residues. Trimming removed 4 bases from V and 2 bases from J; junction bases left unmatched: 5. DNA for the CDR3: TGTGCCAGCAGCTCACAGGGGGCAGGGCAAGAGACCCAGTACTTC. Its translation: CASSSQGAGQETQYF. Looking up the rest from reference TRBV7-9 and TRBJ2-5 gives the full variable domain: DTGVSQNPRHKITKRGQNVTFRCDPISEHNRLYWYRQTLGQGPEFLTYFQNEAQLEKSRLLSDRFSAERPKGSFSTLEIQRTEQGDSAMYLCASSSQGAGQETQYFGPGTRLLVL.